The 21 T cell receptor beta chains below all came from one sample that was sequenced in a study of shared clonotypes between healthy human individuals. Assay used: immunoSEQ multiplex PCR; TCRdb lists only in-frame clones, some missing. Among 2,500,000 or so clones listed, 93% were seen once. The material sequenced was naive CD4+ T cells from PBMCs. As for subset: CD45RA+ positively selected. These receptors all come from a man between 18 and 35 years old in good health. Some clones in this sample may be carry-over from other donors' samples.

The J gene is TRBJ2-2, the V gene TRBV5-1, with 7 nucleotides matching TRBD1. CDR1 and CDR2 (germline): SGHRS, YFSETQ. The junction had 6 bases not matched to a gene; V was cut back by 3 bases and J by 7 bases. The CDR3 sequence is 14 residues long. Here the CDR3 reads CASSSTGISGELFF. CDR3 in DNA: TGCGCCAGCAGCTCGACAGGGATCAGCGGGGAGCTGTTTTTT.

The V call is TRBV7-2, the J call TRBJ1-2, with 8 nucleotides matching TRBD1. The trim removed 3 bases at V and 8 bases at J, leaving 8 bases unmatched. Germline CDR1 is SGHTA and CDR2 is FQGNSA. CDR3 size: 14 residues. CDR3 in DNA: TGTGCCAGCAGCTTGGACAGGGCCCTAGGAGGCTACACCTTC. This encodes CASSLDRALGGYTF.

V is TRBV27 and J is TRBJ2-7; TRBD2 matches 13 bases. Per germline, CDR1 MNHEY and CDR2 SMNVEV (reference sequence). The CDR3 covers 16 residues. The V gene end was trimmed by 5 bases and the J gene end by 0 bases; junction bases not matched to a gene: 4. Here the CDR3 DNA reads TGTGCCAGCAGTAGGACTAGCGGGAGTTTCTCCTACGAGCAGTACTTC. Translating gives CASSRTSGSFSYEQYF.

The V and J genes are TRBV7-2 and TRBJ2-3, with D uncertain. V was clipped by 4 bases and J by 6 bases, with 11 bases between them. The CDR3 covers 13 residues. Germline values: CDR1 SGHTA, CDR2 FQGNSA. CDR3 region: CASSSQRPDTQYF. CDR3 bases: TGTGCCAGCAGCTCCCAACGGCCGGATACGCAGTATTTT.

The CDR3 sequence: CASSPGLIQRESNIQYF. CDR3 coding DNA: TGTGCCAGCAGCCCTGGCCTCATCCAACGGGAGAGTAACATTCAGTACTTC. This rearrangement joins TRBV7-6 to TRBJ2-4; weak D call: TRBD2 (6 bases). The germline gives CDR1 SGHVS, CDR2 FNYEAQ. Trimming left V 5 bases short and J 7 bases short, with 24 bases between. CDR3 length equals 17 residues.

This chain joins TRBV5-1 and TRBJ2-1; D may be TRBD2 (5 bases). This CDR3 has 14 residues. CDR1 is SGHRS and CDR2 is YFSETQ in the germline V gene. Deletions cut 10 bases from V and 4 bases from J, with 18 bases between. CDR3 DNA: TGCGCCTCCAAACGAGGGCAGATTTACAATGAGCAGTTCTTC. Translation: CASKRGQIYNEQFF.

The chain recombines TRBV28 with TRBJ2-7; 9 bases match TRBD1. Germline V gene lookup returns CDR1 MDHEN and CDR2 SYDVKM. There are 14 residues in the CDR3. V trimming: 5 bases; J trimming: 4 bases; junction bases outside the gene matches: 6. The CDR3 bases are TGTGCCAGCAGTCAGACAGGGGGTAGGTACGAGCAGTACTTC. Its translation is CASSQTGGRYEQYF.

J is TRBJ1-1 and V is TRBV5-4; TRBD1 is a possible D gene (5 bases). The CDR3 contains 13 residues. Between the trimmed V and J ends, which lost 0 bases and 5 bases, there was a span of 8 bases. Germline CDR1 reads SGHNT; CDR2 reads YYREEE (reference sequence). The DNA for the CDR3 is TGTGCCAGCAGCTTGGTAGGGACGACTGAAGCTTTCTTT. Its translation is CASSLVGTTEAFF.

The rearrangement joins TRBV2 to TRBJ1-1; 9 nucleotides align to TRBD1. J lost 4 bases, V lost 4 bases, and 7 bases had no gene match. The CDR3 sequence is 15 residues long. Per germline, CDR1 SNHLY and CDR2 FYNNEI. CDR3 DNA: TGTGCCAGCAGTGGCCCGGGACAGGGAATCACTGAAGCTTTCTTT. This encodes CASSGPGQGITEAFF.

The J gene is TRBJ2-3, the V gene TRBV2; D unresolved. In germline, CDR1 is SNHLY, CDR2 FYNNEI. V was pared by 6 bases and J by 3 bases, with 10 bases between. This CDR3 spans 13 amino acids. CDR3 sequence (DNA): TGTGCCAGCAGGGATGGGAAGACAGATACGCAGTATTTT. This gives the protein CASRDGKTDTQYF.

J is TRBJ2-2 and V is TRBV10-2, with TRBD2 identical over 9 bases. The CDR3 loop spans 16 amino acids. V shed 6 bases and J 2 bases; nucleotides not matched to a gene: 7. Looked up from germline, CDR1 is WSHSY and CDR2 is SAAADI. CDR3 in amino acids: CASRSSGRLNTGELFF. The CDR3 DNA sequence: TGCGCCAGCAGGTCCAGCGGGAGGCTAAACACCGGGGAGCTGTTTTTT.

CDR3 sequence reads: CASSPVGPGSSGGSYNEQFF. The DNA of the CDR3 is TGTGCCAGCAGCCCAGTAGGTCCGGGTTCTAGCGGGGGCTCCTACAATGAGCAGTTCTTC. This chain links TRBV9 with TRBJ2-1, with 10 bases fitting TRBD2. V shed 4 bases, J shed 0 bases, and the junction held 16 bases outside the gene matches. This CDR3 region has 20 residues. Germline CDR1 reads SGDLS; CDR2 reads YYNGEE.

Worth noting for this clone: An end of the junction differs from the germline gene, which may be a read error. The chain's CDR3 is CAGSWWTGGHEKLFF. As DNA, the CDR3 is TGTGCCGGCAGCTGGTGGACAGGGGGCCATGAAAAACTGTTTTTT. This chain uses TRBV5-6 with TRBJ1-4; 11 nucleotides agree with TRBD1. The germline V gene has CDR1 SGHDT and CDR2 YYEEEE. The CDR3 totals 15 residues.

With regard to this clone: At the DNA level, this CDR3 is encoded by other sequences in the same sample as well. The rearrangement uses TRBV12-5 and TRBJ2-2; D ambiguous. CDR1 LGHNT and CDR2 FRNRAP come from the germline V gene. CDR3 length equals 12 residues. V was cut by 1 base and J by 8 bases, with 5 bases left in between. CDR3 coding DNA: TGTGCTAGTGGTTTGGGACCTGGGGAGCTGTTTTTT. Protein: CASGLGPGELFF.

Remarks on this clone: The sample contains more than one DNA sequence encoding this CDR3. V is TRBV15 and J is TRBJ2-7; possibly TRBD2 for D (6 bases). V was pared by 0 bases and J by 2 bases, with 11 bases between. CDR3 size: 15 residues. The germline gives CDR1 LNHNV, CDR2 YYDKDF (reference sequence). CDR3 loop: CATSRDLGRTYEQYF. The CDR3 DNA sequence: TGTGCCACCAGCAGAGACCTTGGGAGGACCTACGAGCAGTACTTC. The whole variable domain, remainder taken from reference TRBV15 and TRBJ2-7, is DAMVIQNPRYQVTQFGKPVTLSCSQTLNHNVMYWYQQKSSQAPKLLFHYYDKDFNNEADTPDNFQSRRPNTSFCFLDIRSPGLGDTAMYLCATSRDLGRTYEQYFGPGTRLTVT.

With respect to this clone: The sample has other DNA sequences that encode this CDR3 too. The rearrangement links TRBV11-3 to TRBJ2-5, with 8 bases that match TRBD2. Per the germline V gene, CDR1 is SGHNT and CDR2 is YENEEA. The CDR3 runs 13 residues. V gave up 1 base and J gave up 5 bases; unmatched junction bases: 0. The CDR3 bases are TGTGCCAGCAGCTTAGGCGGGGGGGAGACCCAGTACTTC. Protein sequence: CASSLGGGETQYF.

V is TRBV29-1 and J is TRBJ1-1; D is ambiguous. Germline CDR1 is SQVTM and CDR2 is ANQGSEA. The CDR3 totals 11 residues. CDR3 protein: CTVSTDTEAFF. The CDR3 region has the DNA TGCACCGTAAGTACGGACACTGAAGCTTTCTTT.

V gene TRBV9 combines with J gene TRBJ2-3, with unresolved D. Germline lookup yields CDR1 SGDLS and CDR2 YYNGEE. V was cut by 7 bases and J by 2 bases, with 14 bases left in between. The CDR3 has 14 amino acids. CDR3 in amino acids: CASESRFDTDTQYF. The CDR3 DNA sequence: TGTGCCAGCGAGTCTAGGTTTGACACAGATACGCAGTATTTT.

About this clone itself: Different DNA sequences within this sample yield the same CDR3. J is TRBJ1-2 and V is TRBV28, with D maybe TRBD1 (6 bases). V shed 8 bases and J shed 2 bases, with 6 bases lying between them. This CDR3 is 11 amino acids long. Germline V gives CDR1 MDHEN, CDR2 SYDVKM. As DNA, the CDR3 is TGTGCCAGCGGGGGCAACTATGGCTACACCTTC. This encodes CASGGNYGYTF.

The chain has TRBV28 and TRBJ1-5; a possible D gene is TRBD1 (5 bases). Trimming removed 7 bases at V and 4 bases at J, with 20 bases between. Looked up from germline, CDR1 is MDHEN and CDR2 is SYDVKM. This CDR3 has 16 amino acids. CDR3 amino acids: CASTRQTPSENQPQHF. The CDR3 coding sequence is TGTGCCAGCACGAGACAGACCCCGTCAGAAAATCAGCCCCAGCATTTT.

The gene calls are TRBV5-1 and TRBJ2-7, with D possibly being TRBD2 (5 bases). Trimming cost V 3 bases and J 1 base, with 8 bases left between them. The CDR3 extends over 13 amino acids. CDR1 and CDR2 (germline): SGHRS, YFSETQ. In DNA form, the CDR3 reads TGCGCCAGCAGCTGGAGCGGTTCCTACGAGCAGTACTTC. Translation: CASSWSGSYEQYF.